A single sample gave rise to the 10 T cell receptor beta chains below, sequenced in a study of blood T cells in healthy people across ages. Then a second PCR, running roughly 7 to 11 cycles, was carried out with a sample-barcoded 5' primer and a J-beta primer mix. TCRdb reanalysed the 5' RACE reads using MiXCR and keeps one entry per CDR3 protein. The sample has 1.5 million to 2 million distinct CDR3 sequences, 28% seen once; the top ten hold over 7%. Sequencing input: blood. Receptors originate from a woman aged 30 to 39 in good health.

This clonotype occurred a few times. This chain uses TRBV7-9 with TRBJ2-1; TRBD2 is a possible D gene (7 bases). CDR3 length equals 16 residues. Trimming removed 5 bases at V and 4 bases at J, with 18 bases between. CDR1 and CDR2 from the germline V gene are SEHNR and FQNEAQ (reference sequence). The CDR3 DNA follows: TGTGCCAGCAGCCCAAAGGGGGGGAGGGGATACAATGAGCAGTTCTTC. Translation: CASSPKGGRGYNEQFF.

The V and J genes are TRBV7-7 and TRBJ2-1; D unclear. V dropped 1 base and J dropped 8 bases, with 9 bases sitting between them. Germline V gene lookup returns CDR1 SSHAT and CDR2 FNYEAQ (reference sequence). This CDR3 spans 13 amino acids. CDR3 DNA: TGTGCCAGCAGCTTAGTGGGCCACGATGAGCAGTTCTTC. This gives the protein CASSLVGHDEQFF. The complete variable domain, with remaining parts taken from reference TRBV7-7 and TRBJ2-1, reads GAGVSQSPRYKVTKRGQDVTLRCDPISSHATLYWYQQALGQGPEFLTYFNYEAQPDKSGLPSDRFSAERPEGSISTLTIQRTEQRDSAMYRCASSLVGHDEQFFGPGTRLTVL.

The CDR3 reads CSAIVFGTGGAGTEAFF. The DNA of the CDR3 is TGCAGTGCTATAGTTTTTGGGACAGGGGGCGCGGGGACTGAAGCTTTCTTT. V gene TRBV20-1 combines with J gene TRBJ1-1, with TRBD1 identical over 12 bases. The germline CDR1 and CDR2 sequences are DFQATT and SNEGSKA (reference sequence). The CDR3 spans 17 residues. Germline trimming cut 4 bases from V and 5 bases from J; bases unmatched to any gene: 14.

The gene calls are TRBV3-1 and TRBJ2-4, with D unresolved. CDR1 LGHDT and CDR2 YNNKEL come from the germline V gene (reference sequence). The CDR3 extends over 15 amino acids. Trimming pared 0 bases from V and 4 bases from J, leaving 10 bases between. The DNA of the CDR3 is TGTGCCAGCAGCCAAGATTGGCGCAGTAAAAACATTCAGTACTTC. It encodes CASSQDWRSKNIQYF.

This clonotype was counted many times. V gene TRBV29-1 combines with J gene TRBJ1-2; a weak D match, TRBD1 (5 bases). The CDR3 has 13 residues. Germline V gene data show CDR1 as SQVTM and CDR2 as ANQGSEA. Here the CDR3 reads CRVSGRANYGYTF. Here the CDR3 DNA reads TGCAGGGTCTCGGGGCGAGCTAACTATGGCTACACCTTC.

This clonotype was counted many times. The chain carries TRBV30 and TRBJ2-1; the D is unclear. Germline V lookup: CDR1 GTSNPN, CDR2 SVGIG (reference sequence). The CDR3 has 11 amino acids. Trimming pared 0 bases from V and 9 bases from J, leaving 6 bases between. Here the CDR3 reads CAWSVFGEQFF. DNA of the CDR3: TGTGCCTGGAGTGTGTTTGGTGAGCAGTTCTTC.

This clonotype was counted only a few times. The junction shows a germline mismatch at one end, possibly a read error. The CDR3 nucleotides are TGTGCCAGCATCCAAGGGAGGGGCGAGCAGTACTTC. Translating gives CASIQGRGEQYF. J is TRBJ2-7 and V is TRBV14, with 7 bases identical to TRBD2. From germline, CDR1 is SGHDN and CDR2 FVKESK. The CDR3 totals 12 residues. Filled out from reference TRBV14 and TRBJ2-7, the complete variable domain reads EAGVTQFPSHSVIEKGQTVTLRCDPISGHDNLYWYRRVMGKEIKFLLHFVKESKQDESGMPNNRFLAERTGGTYSTLKVQPAELEDSGVYFCASIQGRGEQYFGPGTRLTVT.

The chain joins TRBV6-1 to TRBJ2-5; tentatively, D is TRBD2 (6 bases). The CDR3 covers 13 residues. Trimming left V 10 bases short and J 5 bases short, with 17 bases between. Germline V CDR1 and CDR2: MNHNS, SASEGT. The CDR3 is CAIRSDGRETQYF. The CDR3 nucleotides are TGTGCCATCAGGTCGGATGGGAGGGAGACCCAGTACTTC.

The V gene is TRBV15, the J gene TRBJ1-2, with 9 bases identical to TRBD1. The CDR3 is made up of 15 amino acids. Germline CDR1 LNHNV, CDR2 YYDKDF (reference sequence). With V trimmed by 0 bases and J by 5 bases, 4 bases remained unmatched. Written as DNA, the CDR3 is TGTGCCACCAGCAGAGATCCCGGACAGGGGTATGGCTACACCTTC. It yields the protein CATSRDPGQGYGYTF. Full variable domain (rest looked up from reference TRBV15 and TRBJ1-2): DAMVIQNPRYQVTQFGKPVTLSCSQTLNHNVMYWYQQKSSQAPKLLFHYYDKDFNNEADTPDNFQSRRPNTSFCFLDIRSPGLGDTAMYLCATSRDPGQGYGYTFGSGTRLTVV.

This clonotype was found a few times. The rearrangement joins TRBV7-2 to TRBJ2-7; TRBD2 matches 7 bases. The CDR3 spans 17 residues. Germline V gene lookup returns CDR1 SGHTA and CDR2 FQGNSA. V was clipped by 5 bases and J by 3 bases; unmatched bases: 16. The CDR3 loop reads CASSTTLASGYYYEQYF. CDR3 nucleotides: TGTGCCAGCAGCACGACCCTAGCTAGCGGATATTACTACGAGCAGTACTTC.